Below are 30 T cell receptor beta chains sequenced from a single sample in a study of beta chain features in type 1 diabetes. Findings and caveats of the study: Across all four CD4+ subsets, people with type 1 diabetes showed modestly shorter TCRB CDR3s.

No antigen has been identified for these receptors. The isolated RNA, all of it, was reverse transcribed, so expressed TCRB transcripts were what got sequenced. Clones were read by immunoSEQ multiplex PCR, and TCRdb kept only the in-frame ones, dropping some. The sample lists a few hundred thousand clones, more than 15% occurring once. Sample: naive CD4+ T cells from blood. All receptors come from a young man with type 1 diabetes.

This clone was counted only a few times. This rearrangement joins TRBV28 to TRBJ2-7; D remains unclear. This CDR3 is 11 amino acids long. Germline V CDR1 and CDR2: MDHEN, SYDVKM. The V end was cut by 7 bases, the J end by 3 bases, with 7 bases between. CDR3 sequence reads: CASTAHYEQYF. The CDR3 DNA is TGTGCCAGCACCGCGCACTACGAGCAGTACTTC.

This clone has just a few counts. V gene TRBV27 combines with J gene TRBJ2-7, with unresolved D. The V gene lost 6 bases and the J gene lost 3 bases, with 12 bases spanning the gap. The CDR3 contains 13 residues. CDR1 and CDR2 (germline): MNHEY, SMNVEV (reference sequence). DNA of the CDR3: TGTGCCAGCAGCCTGGCCCTAAACTACGAGCAGTACTTC. Translating gives CASSLALNYEQYF.

This clone was detected a few times. This CDR3 reads CASSLSRASGASGEQFF. The CDR3 DNA is TGTGCCAGCAGTTTATCGAGAGCTAGCGGAGCGAGCGGTGAGCAGTTCTTC. This chain links TRBV27 with TRBJ2-1; 7 nucleotides match TRBD2. The CDR3 totals 17 residues. V shed 0 bases and J 9 bases; nucleotides not matched to a gene: 14. From germline, CDR1 is MNHEY and CDR2 SMNVEV (reference sequence).

V gene TRBV18 combines with J gene TRBJ2-7; 8 bases align to TRBD1. The V gene's germline CDR1 is KGHSH and CDR2 LQKENI. J gave up 1 base and V 5 bases, and 4 bases lay outside the gene matches. The CDR3 is 14 amino acids. In DNA form, the CDR3 reads TGTGCCAGCTCATCCCGACAGGGGTCCTACGAGCAGTACTTC. Translation gives CASSSRQGSYEQYF.

This clone was observed a handful of times. This chain connects TRBV28 to TRBJ2-1, with 9 bases identical to TRBD2. Germline V lookup: CDR1 MDHEN, CDR2 SYDVKM. J gave up 7 bases and V 5 bases, and 9 bases lay outside the gene matches. CDR3 length: 15 residues. CDR3 region: CASSPRAGGMNEQFF. The CDR3 region has the DNA TGTGCCAGCAGTCCCAGAGCGGGAGGTATGAATGAGCAGTTCTTC.

This clone has just a few counts. The chain carries TRBV28 and TRBJ1-1; D is perhaps TRBD1 (5 bases). The CDR3 has 12 amino acids. The V end was cut by 6 bases, the J end by 6 bases, with 11 bases between. The germline gives CDR1 MDHEN, CDR2 SYDVKM. CDR3 nucleotide sequence: TGTGCCAGCAGGGCAGAGGGGTCTGAAGCTTTCTTT. Its protein is CASRAEGSEAFF.

The CDR3 loop is CASRGPTYEQYF. The DNA of the CDR3 is TGTGCCAGCAGGGGCCCGACCTACGAGCAGTACTTC. The genes are TRBV6-5 and TRBJ2-7, with D unresolved. The CDR3 has 12 residues. The V end was cut by 6 bases, the J end by 2 bases, with 8 bases between. CDR1 is MNHEY, CDR2 SVGAGI, per germline.

Only a few counts were recorded for this clone. This chain uses TRBV4-2 with TRBJ2-1; perhaps TRBD2 as D (5 bases). Germline assignment: CDR1 LGHNA and CDR2 YNFKEQ. The CDR3 totals 14 residues. V lost 3 bases, J lost 8 bases, and 14 bases lay in between. The CDR3 DNA sequence: TGTGCCAGCAGCCAGAAACTAGTGGGAGATGAGCAGTTCTTC. Translation gives CASSQKLVGDEQFF.

The V gene is TRBV2, the J gene TRBJ2-2; D ambiguous. The CDR3 has 11 amino acids. The V end lost 8 bases, the J end lost 6 bases, and 7 bases lay between the germline ends. The germline CDR1 and CDR2 sequences are SNHLY and FYNNEI. CDR3 sequence reads: CASRAAGELFF. In nucleotides, the CDR3 is TGTGCCAGCCGGGCGGCCGGGGAGCTGTTTTTT.

This clone was seen only a few times. The chain recombines TRBV7-2 with TRBJ2-1; D not certain. CDR3 length equals 15 residues. The germline CDR1 and CDR2 sequences are SGHTA and FQGNSA. Between the trimmed V and J ends, which lost 1 base and 4 bases, there was a span of 11 bases. CDR3 sequence reads: CASSLEATYYNEQFF. The CDR3 bases are TGTGCCAGCAGCTTAGAAGCGACTTATTACAATGAGCAGTTCTTC.

This clone was found a few times. This chain links TRBV7-9 with TRBJ2-1; TRBD2 might be the D (6 bases). V was clipped by 7 bases and J by 7 bases, with 17 bases between them. The germline CDR1 and CDR2 sequences are SEHNR and FQNEAQ (reference sequence). The CDR3 runs to 14 residues. The CDR3 here is CASTRGGSSNEQFF. The CDR3, as DNA: TGTGCCAGCACAAGAGGAGGGAGTTCTAATGAGCAGTTCTTC.

There are a few counts of this clone. V gene TRBV9 combines with J gene TRBJ1-4; 9 positions match TRBD1. The CDR3 has 16 amino acids. Trimming removed 4 bases from V and 5 bases from J; junction bases left unmatched: 9. Germline V gene sequence: CDR1 SGDLS, CDR2 YYNGEE. CDR3 DNA sequence: TGTGCCAGCAGCCCAACGACAGGGGGAAGAAATGAAAAACTGTTTTTT. Amino acids: CASSPTTGGRNEKLFF.

The CDR3 nucleotides read TGTGCCAGCAGCATCCTAGCTAGGGGACAGAACTCCTACGAGCAGTACTTC. It specifies CASSILARGQNSYEQYF. This chain connects TRBV13 to TRBJ2-7; TRBD1 matches at 7 bases. CDR1 and CDR2 from the germline V gene are PRHDT and FYEKMQ (reference sequence). There are 17 residues in the CDR3. V lost 5 bases to trimming and J lost 0 bases; unmatched junction nucleotides: 13.

J is TRBJ2-4 and V is TRBV4-1; D unclear. The CDR3 sequence is 14 residues long. V lost 0 bases and J lost 1, with 4 bases in between. CDR1 is MGHRA and CDR2 is YSYEKL in the germline V gene. The CDR3 DNA reads as TGCGCCAGCAGCCAAGATCTTGCCAAAAACATTCAGTACTTC. The encoded protein is CASSQDLAKNIQYF.

The rearrangement links TRBV25-1 to TRBJ2-7; tentative D call: TRBD1 (6 bases). The germline CDR1 and CDR2 sequences are MGHDK and SYGVNS. The V and J ends lost 4 bases and 4 bases respectively, with 14 bases between them. The length of the CDR3 is 14 residues. The CDR3 DNA follows: TGTGCCAGCAGTGCGGATCCAGGGGATTACGAGCAGTACTTC. This sequence encodes CASSADPGDYEQYF.

The rearrangement joins TRBV27 to TRBJ2-3; 8 bases are a match to TRBD2. The CDR3 contains 15 residues. V dropped 8 bases and J dropped 3; count of bases not matched to a gene: 10. The V gene's germline CDR1 is MNHEY and CDR2 SMNVEV (reference sequence). CDR3 in amino acids: CASRLARWTTDTQYF. The CDR3, as DNA: TGTGCCAGCCGACTAGCGCGGTGGACTACAGATACGCAGTATTTT.

V usage is TRBV6-6 and J usage is TRBJ2-7; maybe TRBD1 (5 bases). The CDR3 runs to 14 residues. Germline-derived CDR1 and CDR2 are MNHNY and SVGAGI (reference sequence). The V gene lost 2 bases and the J gene lost 2 bases, with 10 bases spanning the gap. In nucleotides, the CDR3 is TGTGCCAGCAGTTACGGGCAGGGCACCTACGAGCAGTACTTC. Protein sequence: CASSYGQGTYEQYF.

This chain links TRBV27 with TRBJ2-7; 9 positions match TRBD1. The CDR3 contains 14 residues. The V gene's germline CDR1 is MNHEY and CDR2 SMNVEV (reference sequence). Losses at the gene ends were 2 bases for V and 9 bases for J; bases not matched to a gene: 8. The CDR3 region is CASSLRDRALGQYF. In DNA form, the CDR3 reads TGTGCCAGCAGTTTACGGGACAGGGCCTTAGGGCAGTACTTC.

The chain employs TRBV7-6 and TRBJ2-3, with 12 nucleotides matching TRBD2. CDR1 and CDR2 (germline): SGHVS, FNYEAQ. This CDR3 comprises 17 residues. Trimming cost V 5 bases and J 2 bases; bases outside gene matches: 8. The CDR3 reads CASSRTGLAGITDTQYF. The CDR3 DNA sequence: TGTGCCAGCAGCCGGACGGGACTAGCGGGTATCACAGATACGCAGTATTTT.

The chain carries TRBV2 and TRBJ2-5; tentatively, D is TRBD1 (5 bases). This CDR3 is 14 amino acids long. In germline, CDR1 is SNHLY, CDR2 FYNNEI. The V and J ends lost 7 bases and 3 bases respectively, with 15 bases between them. The CDR3 loop is CASIIQGGEETQYF. CDR3 nucleotides: TGTGCCAGCATCATCCAGGGCGGTGAAGAGACCCAGTACTTC.

V gene TRBV4-3 combines with J gene TRBJ2-1; D call uncertain. CDR3 length equals 14 residues. The germline V gene has CDR1 LGHNA and CDR2 YSLEER. Trimming shortened V by 0 bases and J by 7 bases, and 10 bases separated the two germline ends. The CDR3 nucleotides read TGCGCCAGCAGCCAAGAGACGGCTAGGAATGAGCAGTTCTTC. Translating it yields CASSQETARNEQFF.

This clone was observed a few times. The chain joins TRBV30 to TRBJ2-5; tentatively, D is TRBD2 (6 bases). Germline V gene data show CDR1 as GTSNPN and CDR2 as SVGIG (reference sequence). Trimming shortened V by 3 bases and J by 5 bases, and 16 bases separated the two germline ends. The CDR3 sequence is 14 residues long. CDR3 in amino acids: CAWRRDLIRETQYF. In DNA form, the CDR3 reads TGTGCCTGGAGGCGGGACTTGATAAGGGAGACCCAGTACTTC.

This clone has a handful of counts. The chain uses TRBV10-3 and TRBJ2-3; the match to TRBD1 covers 8 bases. The J segment lost 4 bases and the V segment lost 9 bases, leaving 6 bases of the junction unmatched. The CDR3 sequence is 13 residues long. The germline V gene encodes CDR1 ENHRY and CDR2 SYGVKD. The CDR3, as DNA: TGTGCCATTGAACAGGGGGGCGCAGATACGCAGTATTTT. Protein: CAIEQGGADTQYF.

The J gene is TRBJ1-3, the V gene TRBV30; D is ambiguous. Germline CDR1 and CDR2: GTSNPN and SVGIG (reference sequence). There are 12 residues in the CDR3. Trimming pared 2 bases from V and 9 bases from J, leaving 11 bases between. In DNA, the CDR3 is TGTGCCTGGAGTTTGGGAGATAGCACCATATATTTT. It is translated as CAWSLGDSTIYF.

This rearrangement joins TRBV4-2 to TRBJ2-1; unclear D gene. V lost 2 bases, J lost 8 bases, and 19 bases lay in between. Per germline, CDR1 LGHNA and CDR2 YNFKEQ. The CDR3 covers 16 residues. CDR3 in amino acids: CASSQFRATDLDEQFF. For the CDR3, the DNA is TGTGCCAGCAGCCAATTCCGGGCTACCGACTTAGATGAGCAGTTCTTC.

The V call is TRBV13, the J call TRBJ2-3; 8 bases match TRBD1. Germline CDR1 and CDR2: PRHDT and FYEKMQ (reference sequence). The CDR3 spans 14 residues. The J segment lost 5 bases and the V segment lost 5 bases, leaving 6 bases of the junction unmatched. CDR3 sequence: CASSRTGLVDTQYF. In DNA form, the CDR3 reads TGTGCCAGCAGCAGGACAGGGTTGGTAGATACGCAGTATTTT.

The chain uses TRBV9 and TRBJ2-7; 8 bases agree with TRBD1. This CDR3 has 14 amino acids. CDR1 is SGDLS and CDR2 is YYNGEE in the germline V gene. V shed 0 bases and J 4 bases; nucleotides not matched to a gene: 3. The CDR3 DNA reads as TGTGCCAGCAGCGTAGGACAGGGGACGTACGAGCAGTACTTC. Its translation is CASSVGQGTYEQYF.

The chain combines TRBV9 with TRBJ2-1; D unclear. This CDR3 contains 11 residues. In germline, CDR1 is SGDLS, CDR2 YYNGEE. The ends were cut back, 4 bases at V and 10 bases at J, with 9 bases in the middle. DNA of the CDR3: TGTGCCAGCAGCCCCGCCAGGGAGCAGTTCTTC. It yields the protein CASSPAREQFF.

This clone showed up just a few times. This chain joins TRBV25-1 and TRBJ2-1; TRBD2 might be the D (5 bases). Germline values: CDR1 MGHDK, CDR2 SYGVNS. Deletions cut 2 bases from V and 5 bases from J, with 13 bases between. The CDR3 has 15 residues. In DNA, the CDR3 is TGTGCCAGCAGTGAACGTGGGCGGGCTGACAATGAGCAGTTCTTC. Protein product: CASSERGRADNEQFF.

This clone came up a few times. The V gene is TRBV5-1, the J gene TRBJ2-6; tentatively, D is TRBD1 (6 bases). This CDR3 is built from 16 residues. V was clipped by 4 bases and J by 2 bases, with 13 bases between them. CDR1 is SGHRS, CDR2 YFSETQ, per germline. CDR3 bases: TGCGCCAGCAGCGAACAGGGTTCAGCTGGGGCCAACGTCCTGACTTTC. The encoded protein is CASSEQGSAGANVLTF.